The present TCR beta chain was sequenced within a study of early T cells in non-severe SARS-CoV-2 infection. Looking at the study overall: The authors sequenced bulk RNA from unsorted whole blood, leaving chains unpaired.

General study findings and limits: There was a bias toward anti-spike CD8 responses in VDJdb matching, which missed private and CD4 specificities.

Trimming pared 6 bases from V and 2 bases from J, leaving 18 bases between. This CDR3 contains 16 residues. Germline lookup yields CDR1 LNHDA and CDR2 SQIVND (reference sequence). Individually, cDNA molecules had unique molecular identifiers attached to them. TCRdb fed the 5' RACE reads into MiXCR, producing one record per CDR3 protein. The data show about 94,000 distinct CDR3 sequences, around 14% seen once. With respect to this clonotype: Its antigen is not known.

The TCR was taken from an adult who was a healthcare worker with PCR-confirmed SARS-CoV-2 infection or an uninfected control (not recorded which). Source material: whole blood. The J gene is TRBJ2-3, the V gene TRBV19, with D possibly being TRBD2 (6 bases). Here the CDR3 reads CASSHGRAGTTDTQYF. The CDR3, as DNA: TGTGCCAGTAGCCATGGCAGGGCGGGGACCACAGATACGCAGTATTTT.